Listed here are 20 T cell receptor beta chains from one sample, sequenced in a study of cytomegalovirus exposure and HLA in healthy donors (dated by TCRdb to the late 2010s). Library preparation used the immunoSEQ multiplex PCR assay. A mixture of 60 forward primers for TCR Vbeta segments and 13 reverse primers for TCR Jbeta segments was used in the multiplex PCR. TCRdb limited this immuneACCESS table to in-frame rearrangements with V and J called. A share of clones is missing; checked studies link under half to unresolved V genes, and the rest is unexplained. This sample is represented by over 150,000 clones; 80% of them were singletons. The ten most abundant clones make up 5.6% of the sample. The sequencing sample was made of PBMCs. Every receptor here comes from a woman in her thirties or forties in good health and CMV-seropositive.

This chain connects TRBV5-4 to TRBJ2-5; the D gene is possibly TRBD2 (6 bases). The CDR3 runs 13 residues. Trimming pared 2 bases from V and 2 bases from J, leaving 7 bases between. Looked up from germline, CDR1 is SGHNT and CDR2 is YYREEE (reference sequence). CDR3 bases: TGTGCCAGCAGCTTCGGGGGACAAGAGACCCAGTACTTC. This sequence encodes CASSFGGQETQYF.

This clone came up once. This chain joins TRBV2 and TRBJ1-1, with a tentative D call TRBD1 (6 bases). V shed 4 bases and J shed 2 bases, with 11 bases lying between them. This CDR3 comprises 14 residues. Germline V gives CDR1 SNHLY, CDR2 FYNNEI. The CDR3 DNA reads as TGTGCCAGCAGTGTTAACAGGGCCAACACTGAAGCTTTCTTT. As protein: CASSVNRANTEAFF.

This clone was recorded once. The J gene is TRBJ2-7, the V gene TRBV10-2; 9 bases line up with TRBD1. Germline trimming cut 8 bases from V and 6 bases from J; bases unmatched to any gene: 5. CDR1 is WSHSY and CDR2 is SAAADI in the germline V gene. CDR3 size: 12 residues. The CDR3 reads CASGGTGFEQYF. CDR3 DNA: TGCGCCAGCGGCGGGACAGGGTTCGAGCAGTACTTC.

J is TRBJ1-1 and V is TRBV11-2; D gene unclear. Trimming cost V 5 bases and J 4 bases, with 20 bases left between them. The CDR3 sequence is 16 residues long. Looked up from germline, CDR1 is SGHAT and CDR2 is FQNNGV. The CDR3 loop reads CASSQPLYSPGTEAFF. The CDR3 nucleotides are TGTGCCAGCAGCCAACCTTTATACAGTCCAGGCACTGAAGCTTTCTTT.

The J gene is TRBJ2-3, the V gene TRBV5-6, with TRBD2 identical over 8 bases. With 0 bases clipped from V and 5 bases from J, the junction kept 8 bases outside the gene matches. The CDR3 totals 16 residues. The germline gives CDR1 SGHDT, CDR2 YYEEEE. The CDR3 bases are TGTGCCAGCAGCTTGGCCATTAGCGGGACTCGAGATACGCAGTATTTT. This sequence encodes CASSLAISGTRDTQYF.

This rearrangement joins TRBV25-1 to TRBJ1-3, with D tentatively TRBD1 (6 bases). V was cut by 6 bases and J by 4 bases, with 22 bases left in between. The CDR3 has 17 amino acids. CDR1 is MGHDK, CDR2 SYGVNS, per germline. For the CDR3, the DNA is TGTGCCAGCAGGGGGGGGATCGGGACACCGGACGGAAACACCATATATTTT. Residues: CASRGGIGTPDGNTIYF. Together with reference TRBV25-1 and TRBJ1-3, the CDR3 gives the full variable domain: EADIYQTPRYLVIGTGKKITLECSQTMGHDKMYWYQQDPGMELHLIHYSYGVNSTEKGDLSSESTVSRIRTEHFPLTLESARPSHTSQYLCASRGGIGTPDGNTIYFGEGSWLTVV.

DNA of the CDR3: TGTGCCAGCAGCGCGGGACAGGGCCCCCTCTCCTATGGCTACACCTTC. It yields the protein CASSAGQGPLSYGYTF. The chain has TRBV9 and TRBJ1-2, with 9 bases matching TRBD1. Per the germline V gene, CDR1 is SGDLS and CDR2 is YYNGEE. Trimming cost V 3 bases and J 4 bases; bases outside gene matches: 10. The CDR3 is 16 amino acids.

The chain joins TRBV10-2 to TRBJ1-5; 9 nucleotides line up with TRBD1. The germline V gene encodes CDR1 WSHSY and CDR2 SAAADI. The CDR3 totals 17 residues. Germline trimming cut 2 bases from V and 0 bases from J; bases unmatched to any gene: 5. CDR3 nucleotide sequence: TGCGCCAGCAGTGAGACAAGGACAGGGGTTAGCAATCAGCCCCAGCATTTT. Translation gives CASSETRTGVSNQPQHF.

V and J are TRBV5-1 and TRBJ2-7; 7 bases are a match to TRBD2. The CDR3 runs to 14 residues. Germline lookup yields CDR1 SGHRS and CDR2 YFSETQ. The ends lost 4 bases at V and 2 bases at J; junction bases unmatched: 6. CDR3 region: CASSLLSGTYEQYF. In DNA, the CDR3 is TGCGCCAGCAGCCTCCTAAGCGGGACCTACGAGCAGTACTTC.

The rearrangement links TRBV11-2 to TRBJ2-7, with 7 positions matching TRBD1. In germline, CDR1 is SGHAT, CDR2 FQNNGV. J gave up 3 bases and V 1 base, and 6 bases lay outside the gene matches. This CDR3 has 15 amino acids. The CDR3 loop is CASSLVPGQIYEQYF. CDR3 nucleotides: TGTGCCAGCAGCTTAGTCCCGGGACAGATCTACGAGCAGTACTTC.

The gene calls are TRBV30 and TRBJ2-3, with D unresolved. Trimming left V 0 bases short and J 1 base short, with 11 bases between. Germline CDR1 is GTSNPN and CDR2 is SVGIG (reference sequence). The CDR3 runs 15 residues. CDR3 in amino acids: CAWSVRSIRTDTQYF. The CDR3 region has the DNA TGTGCCTGGAGTGTACGGTCGATACGCACAGATACGCAGTATTTT.

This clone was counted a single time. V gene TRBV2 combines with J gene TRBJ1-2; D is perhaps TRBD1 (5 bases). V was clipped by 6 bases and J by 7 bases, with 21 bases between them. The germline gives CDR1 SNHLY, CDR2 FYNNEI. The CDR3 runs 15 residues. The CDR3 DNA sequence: TGTGCCAGCAGCGCCGTCCCGCAGGGCGTCCGTGGCTACACCTTC. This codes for CASSAVPQGVRGYTF.

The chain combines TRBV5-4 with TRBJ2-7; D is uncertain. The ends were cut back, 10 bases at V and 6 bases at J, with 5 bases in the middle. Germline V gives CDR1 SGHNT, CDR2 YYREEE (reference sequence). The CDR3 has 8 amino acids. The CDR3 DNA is TGTGCCGCGTCCGAGCAGTACTTC. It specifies CAASEQYF.

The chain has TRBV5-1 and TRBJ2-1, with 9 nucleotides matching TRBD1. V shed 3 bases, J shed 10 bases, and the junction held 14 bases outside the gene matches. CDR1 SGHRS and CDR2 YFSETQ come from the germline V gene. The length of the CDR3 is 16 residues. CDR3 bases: TGCGCCAGCAGCTCCTCGACAGGGGGGCTACAAGGGGAGCAGTTCTTC. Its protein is CASSSSTGGLQGEQFF. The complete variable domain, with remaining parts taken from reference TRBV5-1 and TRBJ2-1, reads KAGVTQTPRYLIKTRGQQVTLSCSPISGHRSVSWYQQTPGQGLQFLFEYFSETQRNKGNFPGRFSGRQFSNSRSEMNVSTLELGDSALYLCASSSSTGGLQGEQFFGPGTRLTVL.

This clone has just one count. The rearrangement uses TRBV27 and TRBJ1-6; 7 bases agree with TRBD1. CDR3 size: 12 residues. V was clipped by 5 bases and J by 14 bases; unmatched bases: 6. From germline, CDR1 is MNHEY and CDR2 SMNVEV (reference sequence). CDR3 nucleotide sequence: TGTGCCAGCAGTGTCAGGGGGAGTACCCTCCACTTT. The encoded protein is CASSVRGSTLHF.

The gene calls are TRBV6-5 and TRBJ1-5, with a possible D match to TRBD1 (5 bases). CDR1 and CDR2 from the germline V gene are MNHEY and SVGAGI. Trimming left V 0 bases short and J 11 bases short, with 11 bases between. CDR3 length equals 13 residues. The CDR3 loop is CASSYSGGAAQHF. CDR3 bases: TGTGCCAGCAGTTACTCCGGCGGGGCGGCCCAGCATTTT.

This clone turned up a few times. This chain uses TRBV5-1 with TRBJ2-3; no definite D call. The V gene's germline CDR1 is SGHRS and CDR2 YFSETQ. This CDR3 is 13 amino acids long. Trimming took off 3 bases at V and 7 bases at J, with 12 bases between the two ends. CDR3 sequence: CASSSVAGNTQYF. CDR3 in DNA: TGCGCCAGCAGCTCAGTAGCTGGAAATACGCAGTATTTT.

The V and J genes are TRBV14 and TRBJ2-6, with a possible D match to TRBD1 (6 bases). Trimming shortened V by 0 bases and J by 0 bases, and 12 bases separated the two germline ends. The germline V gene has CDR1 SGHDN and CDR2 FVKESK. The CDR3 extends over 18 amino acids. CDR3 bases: TGTGCCAGCAGCCAAGACAGGGGATCTTACTCTGGGGCCAACGTCCTGACTTTC. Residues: CASSQDRGSYSGANVLTF.

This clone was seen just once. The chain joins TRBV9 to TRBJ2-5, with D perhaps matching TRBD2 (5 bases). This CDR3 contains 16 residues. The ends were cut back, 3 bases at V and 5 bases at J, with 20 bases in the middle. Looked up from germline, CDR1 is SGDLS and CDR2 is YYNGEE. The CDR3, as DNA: TGTGCCAGCAGCGCTTACCGGGCCAGGAGAGGGGAGACCCAGTACTTC. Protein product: CASSAYRARRGETQYF.

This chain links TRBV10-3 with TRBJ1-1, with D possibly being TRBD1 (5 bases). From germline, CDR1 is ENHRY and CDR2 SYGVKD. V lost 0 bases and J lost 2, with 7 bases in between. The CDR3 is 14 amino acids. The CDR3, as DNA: TGTGCCATCAGTGAGTCGACAGATAACACTGAAGCTTTCTTT. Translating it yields CAISESTDNTEAFF.